This T cell receptor beta chain was recorded in a study of shared clonotypes between healthy human individuals. General study points: Sorted-subset sequencing, rarefaction showed, was incomplete despite large depth.

Naive CD8 isolation took CD45RO-negative cells positively selected for CCR7 and excluded terminally differentiated effector memory CD45RA+ cells. Note on this clone: Its target is not known.

The table came from immunoSEQ multiplex PCR; TCRdb's copy has only in-frame clones and leaves some out. The table lists about 800,000 clones, about 96% of them singletons, with under 0.3% in the top ten. Sequencing input: naive CD8+ T cells sorted from blood. The TCR comes from a man aged 25-45 years in good health.

Written as DNA, the CDR3 is TGTGCCAGCAGTCCCGGGCCTAGCGGACAAGAGACCCAGTACTTC. The encoded protein is CASSPGPSGQETQYF. The chain uses TRBV27 and TRBJ2-5; 7 bases match TRBD2. In germline, CDR1 is MNHEY, CDR2 SMNVEV (reference sequence). The CDR3 has 15 amino acids. Trimming took 5 bases from V and 2 from J; bases not matched to a gene: 8.